This passage covers 22 T cell receptor beta chains from one sample sequenced in a study of blood T cell repertoires in COVID-19. Generated by immunoSEQ multiplex PCR, the TCRdb table keeps only in-frame clones and is missing some. This sample carries about 100,000 clones, roughly 88% of them seen once, and the ten largest clones take roughly 4.6%. The sample consisted of peripheral blood. The receptor source for this set is a human donor in a cohort sampled during active COVID-19.

V usage is TRBV30 and J usage is TRBJ1-2; TRBD1 matches 7 bases. Losses at the gene ends were 5 bases for V and 4 bases for J; bases not matched to a gene: 1. The CDR3 runs 11 residues. Germline values: CDR1 GTSNPN, CDR2 SVGIG (reference sequence). The CDR3 reads CAWGTAYGYTF. The CDR3 coding sequence is TGTGCCTGGGGGACAGCCTATGGCTACACCTTC.

The gene calls are TRBV2 and TRBJ1-2; possible D gene TRBD1, 6 bases. CDR1 SNHLY and CDR2 FYNNEI come from the germline V gene. The CDR3 is 13 amino acids. CDR3 DNA sequence: TGTGCTTGCGACCCTTCAGGGGATTATGGCTACACCTTC. Amino acid sequence: CACDPSGDYGYTF.

V and J are TRBV30 and TRBJ2-3; D is unclear. Germline V lookup: CDR1 GTSNPN, CDR2 SVGIG (reference sequence). This CDR3 region has 12 residues. V lost 3 bases to trimming and J lost 6 bases, with 10 bases between them. The CDR3 region has the DNA TGTGCCTGGAGCGCAATGGGCGATACGCAGTATTTT. This gives the protein CAWSAMGDTQYF.

The J gene is TRBJ1-2, the V gene TRBV28; TRBD1 matches at 7 bases. The CDR3 extends over 13 amino acids. The germline CDR1 and CDR2 sequences are MDHEN and SYDVKM. The ends lost 8 bases at V and 8 bases at J; junction bases unmatched: 11. The chain's CDR3 is CASGGQRYLGYTF. For the CDR3, the DNA is TGTGCCAGCGGGGGACAGCGCTACTTAGGCTACACCTTC.

This chain links TRBV18 with TRBJ2-4; 8 bases agree with TRBD2. The CDR3 length is 14 residues. V lost 8 bases, J lost 8 bases, and 11 bases stayed unmatched. Germline values: CDR1 KGHSH, CDR2 LQKENI. The CDR3 reads CASASGGTGDIQYF. CDR3 DNA sequence: TGTGCCAGCGCCTCGGGAGGGACGGGGGACATTCAGTACTTC.

The gene calls are TRBV7-2 and TRBJ2-5; TRBD2 might be the D (5 bases). V lost 0 bases and J 5 bases, leaving 10 bases between the germline ends. This CDR3 spans 14 amino acids. Germline CDR1 and CDR2: SGHTA and FQGNSA. The CDR3, as DNA: TGTGCCAGCAGCTTAGCGGGAGCTCTGGAGACCCAGTACTTC. This codes for CASSLAGALETQYF.

V usage is TRBV3-1 (or the pseudogene TRBV3-2) and J usage is TRBJ1-2, with D hard to call. V dropped 2 bases and J dropped 8 bases, with 6 bases sitting between them. CDR1 and CDR2 (germline): LGHDT, YNNKEL (reference sequence). The CDR3 covers 11 residues. The CDR3 here is CASSQYQGYTF. In nucleotides, the CDR3 is TGTGCCAGCAGCCAATACCAGGGCTACACCTTC.

The rearrangement uses TRBV28 and TRBJ2-7; D unresolved. Trimming shortened V by 1 base and J by 7 bases, and 14 bases separated the two germline ends. Per germline, CDR1 MDHEN and CDR2 SYDVKM. CDR3 length: 14 amino acids. The DNA of the CDR3 is TGTGCCAGCAGTTTATTTCGTACATTTTGGGAGCAGTACTTC. It translates to CASSLFRTFWEQYF.

The chain has TRBV7-9 and TRBJ2-7; 10 bases fit TRBD1. The CDR3 is made up of 16 amino acids. Germline trimming cut 1 base from V and 8 bases from J; bases unmatched to any gene: 11. Germline CDR1 SEHNR, CDR2 FQNEAQ (reference sequence). The CDR3, as DNA: TGTGCCAGCAGCTTAGTGGGGGACAGGGGAGGAGACAAGCAGTACTTC. Its protein is CASSLVGDRGGDKQYF. Together with reference TRBV7-9 and TRBJ2-7, the CDR3 gives the full variable domain: DTGVSQNPRHKITKRGQNVTFRCDPISEHNRLYWYRQTLGQGPEFLTYFQNEAQLEKSRLLSDRFSAERPKGSFSTLEIQRTEQGDSAMYLCASSLVGDRGGDKQYFGPGTRLTVT.

V gene TRBV28 combines with J gene TRBJ2-7, with D possibly being TRBD2 (5 bases). V was trimmed by 7 bases and J by 6 bases, leaving 16 bases between them. The CDR3 spans 13 residues. CDR1 MDHEN and CDR2 SYDVKM come from the germline V gene. The CDR3 here is CASTNSPAGEQYF. The DNA for the CDR3 is TGTGCCAGCACCAATTCCCCTGCGGGCGAGCAGTACTTC.

This clone came up once. The chain is built from TRBV9 and TRBJ2-7, with TRBD1 as a possible D gene (5 bases). This CDR3 spans 15 amino acids. The V end was cut by 0 bases, the J end by 2 bases, with 12 bases between. Germline CDR1 SGDLS, CDR2 YYNGEE. The CDR3 sequence: CASSVDGAPTYEQYF. The DNA of the CDR3 is TGTGCCAGCAGCGTAGATGGGGCTCCCACCTACGAGCAGTACTTC.

The chain is built from TRBV6-6 and TRBJ1-4; D call uncertain. The V gene's germline CDR1 is MNHNY and CDR2 SVGAGI (reference sequence). The CDR3 has 16 amino acids. V gave up 2 bases and J gave up 3 bases, with 13 bases separating them. In DNA, the CDR3 is TGTGCCAGCAGTTACCCGGGCGGGATGGCTAATGAAAAACTGTTTTTT. Protein sequence: CASSYPGGMANEKLFF.

The rearrangement joins TRBV10-3 to TRBJ2-1, with 10 bases lining up with TRBD1. Germline V gene data show CDR1 as ENHRY and CDR2 as SYGVKD. The CDR3 runs 14 residues. V lost 6 bases, J lost 5 bases, and 4 bases stayed unmatched. The CDR3 loop is CAIRGTGVNNEQFF. CDR3 coding DNA: TGTGCCATCAGAGGGACAGGGGTAAACAATGAGCAGTTCTTC.

The chain combines TRBV29-1 with TRBJ1-1; D gene uncertain. This CDR3 has 12 residues. The germline V and J ends were trimmed by 4 bases and 0 bases, with 6 bases remaining between them. CDR1 and CDR2 (germline): SQVTM, ANQGSEA. In nucleotides, the CDR3 is TGCAGCGTTGCCCCCATGAACACTGAAGCTTTCTTT. Protein sequence: CSVAPMNTEAFF.

The chain combines TRBV28 with TRBJ2-7; 11 nucleotides align to TRBD2. From germline, CDR1 is MDHEN and CDR2 SYDVKM. V was pared by 4 bases and J by 2 bases, with 7 bases of the junction left unmatched. The CDR3 totals 16 residues. CDR3 in DNA: TGTGCCAGCAGTTCCCGACTAGCGGGATCTGCCTACGAGCAGTACTTC. Its translation: CASSSRLAGSAYEQYF.

The J gene is TRBJ2-2, the V gene TRBV18, with unresolved D. CDR1 and CDR2 from the germline V gene are KGHSH and LQKENI. CDR3 size: 15 residues. The V and J ends lost 1 base and 0 bases respectively, with 6 bases between them. Here the CDR3 reads CASSPLATNTGELFF. The CDR3 DNA reads TGTGCCAGCTCACCACTGGCAACGAACACCGGGGAGCTGTTTTTT. The variable domain in full, with the rest retrieved from reference TRBV18 and TRBJ2-2, is NAGVMQNPRHLVRRRGQEARLRCSPMKGHSHVYWYRQLPEEGLKFMVYLQKENIIDESGMPKERFSAEFPKEGPSILRIQQVVRGDSAAYFCASSPLATNTGELFFGEGSRLTVL.

The chain carries TRBV10-3 and TRBJ2-1, with TRBD2 as a possible D gene (5 bases). This CDR3 contains 13 residues. Between the trimmed V and J ends, which lost 9 bases and 4 bases, there was a span of 13 bases. Germline-derived CDR1 and CDR2 are ENHRY and SYGVKD. The CDR3 protein is CAISPAGYNEQFF. The CDR3 nucleotides read TGTGCCATTTCCCCGGCGGGTTACAATGAGCAGTTCTTC.

The rearrangement joins TRBV28 to TRBJ2-4, with a weak D call TRBD1 (5 bases). This CDR3 comprises 14 residues. V was cut by 7 bases and J by 2 bases, with 12 bases left in between. CDR1 and CDR2 (germline): MDHEN, SYDVKM. For the CDR3, the DNA is TGTGCCAGCAATGGACATAAGACCAAAAACATTCAGTACTTC. As protein: CASNGHKTKNIQYF.

This chain joins TRBV6-5 and TRBJ2-5; 9 bases agree with TRBD1. V was pared by 10 bases and J by 5 bases, with 2 bases of the junction left unmatched. This CDR3 has 11 amino acids. CDR1 MNHEY and CDR2 SVGAGI come from the germline V gene. CDR3 coding DNA: TGTGCCACGGGACAGGGTGAGACCCAGTACTTC. It is translated as CATGQGETQYF.

This chain uses TRBV5-4 with TRBJ2-2, with 7 bases matching TRBD1. The junction had 11 bases not matched to a gene; V was cut back by 4 bases and J by 2 bases. The CDR3 has 17 residues. Germline-derived CDR1 and CDR2 are SGHNT and YYREEE (reference sequence). The CDR3 sequence is CASSPASGTANTGELFF. CDR3 DNA: TGTGCCAGCAGCCCCGCCTCGGGGACAGCAAACACCGGGGAGCTGTTTTTT.

CDR3 loop: CATSRNGRTDLSIQYF. The CDR3 DNA reads as TGTGCCACCAGCCGCAACGGACGGACTGATCTTAGCATTCAGTACTTC. The chain is built from TRBV24-1 and TRBJ2-4; D may be TRBD2 (5 bases). V was trimmed by 7 bases and J by 9 bases, leaving 24 bases between them. There are 16 residues in the CDR3. Looked up from germline, CDR1 is KGHDR and CDR2 is SFDVKD.

This clone was counted a single time. The V call is TRBV6-1, the J call TRBJ2-3; 7 bases map to TRBD2. Trimming at V came to 1 base and at J to 1 base, leaving 11 bases not matched to a gene. The length of the CDR3 is 18 residues. From germline, CDR1 is MNHNS and CDR2 SASEGT. The CDR3 protein is CASSEGLGGGRRTDTQYF. The CDR3 DNA reads as TGTGCCAGCAGTGAAGGTCTCGGGGGAGGGCGACGCACAGATACGCAGTATTTT.